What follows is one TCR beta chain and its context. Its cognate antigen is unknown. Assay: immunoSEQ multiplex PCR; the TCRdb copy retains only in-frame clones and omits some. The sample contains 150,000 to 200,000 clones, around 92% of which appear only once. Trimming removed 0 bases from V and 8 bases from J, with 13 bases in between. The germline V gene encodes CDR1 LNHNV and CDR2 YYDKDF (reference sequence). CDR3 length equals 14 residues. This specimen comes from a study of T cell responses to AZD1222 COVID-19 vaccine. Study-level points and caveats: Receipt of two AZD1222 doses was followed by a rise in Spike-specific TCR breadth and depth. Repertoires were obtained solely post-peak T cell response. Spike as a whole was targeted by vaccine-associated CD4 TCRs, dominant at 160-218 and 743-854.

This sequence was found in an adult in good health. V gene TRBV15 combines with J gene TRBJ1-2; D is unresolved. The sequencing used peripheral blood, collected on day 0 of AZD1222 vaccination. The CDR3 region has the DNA TGTGCCACCAGCAGAGATCTTGGGATTGAAGGCTACACCTTC. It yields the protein CATSRDLGIEGYTF.